This T cell receptor beta chain comes out of a study of cytomegalovirus exposure and HLA in healthy donors. Germline assignment: CDR1 MNHNS and CDR2 SASEGT. This CDR3 region has 14 residues. V lost 6 bases, J lost 5 bases, and 11 bases lay in between. The repertoire was sequenced with immunoSEQ multiplex PCR; TCRdb's copy has only in-frame clones and lacks some. The data contain around 300,000 clones, about 90% of them singletons. This clone was detected only a few times. The antigen remains unidentified. General study findings and limits: Most TCRs appeared rarely, but some public TCRs recurred in many donors.

What was sequenced was PBMCs. The source is a woman in her thirties in good health and CMV-seropositive. The rearrangement links TRBV6-1 to TRBJ1-6; D remains ambiguous. The CDR3 here is CASRVWGDNSPLHF. CDR3 nucleotide sequence: TGTGCCAGCAGGGTGTGGGGAGATAATTCACCCCTCCACTTT.